The source of this T cell receptor beta chain is a study of beta chain features in type 1 diabetes (dated by TCRdb to the late 2010s). Broadly, across the study: Patients and healthy donors did not differ in mean age, gender distribution, total cell number or subset yield. A total of 85 million to 110 million sorted cells were examined across all samples, and RNA yield correlated strongly with the number of cells per subset. The study compared the TCRB repertoires of sorted circulating CD4+ T cell subsets in recently diagnosed type 1 diabetes patients with those in matched healthy donors. Regulatory and stem cell-like memory subsets were obtained from only 8 patients and about eight healthy donors, while naive and central memory subsets were obtained from all 28 donors. What the work shows at the level of the full study, not this receptor alone: Naive, central memory and regulatory TCRB repertoires appeared more similar among patients than among healthy donors. A moderate but significant shortening of TCRB CDR3 length was observed in type 1 diabetes patients in all four CD4+ subsets. Patients with type 1 diabetes made fewer insertions and deleted more nucleotides at VDJ recombination sites, implying thymic rearrangement abnormalities. Sequencing cDNA rather than genomic DNA could over-represent highly expressing activated cells, although activation and CD3 levels did not differ between groups. Because the HLA sub-analyses included only small numbers of individuals, any influence of HLA type on TCRB rearrangement was left unresolved. Shorter templates might be favored by PCR, yet because patient and control samples were amplified and corrected together, any such skew would affect both groups equally.

Worth noting for this clone: The antigen this receptor binds is unknown. No per-base quality is available; no much larger clone lies one base away.

All of the isolated RNA was reverse transcribed with the High Capacity cDNA Reverse Transcription Kit, so expressed TCRB transcripts were sequenced. Naive, central memory and regulatory T cell samples underwent deep immunoSEQ sequencing, averaging around 4 million total reads per sample. Sorted cells were lysed in RLT buffer and RNA was extracted with DNase-treated RNeasy Micro or Mini kits, depending on cell number. To prevent cross-contamination, every cell subset was processed on its own, while patient and healthy donor samples were processed together. Using the immunoSEQ multiplex PCR, TCRB sequences were amplified from cDNA into 87-bp fragments spanning the CDR3 region. Sequencing of the amplicons was done on the Illumina HiSeq platform. On the study's bioinformatics: Synthetic template baselines were used to correct PCR bias computationally, reads within Hamming distance 2 were collapsed, and singletons that could not be merged were discarded. Reads were aligned against IMGT so that V, D and J genes, CDR3 length and insertions or deletions at six rearrangement sites could be assigned. Within each subset, clonotype counts were normalized to sorted cell number, and only after that were true diversity and Gini coefficients computed with the tcR R package. The overlap coefficient, calculated on TCRB nucleotide sequences, was used to quantify repertoire sharing. Out-of-frame TCRB sequences from naive cells were analyzed as a proxy for the pre-selection repertoire. This immuneACCESS table, as held by TCRdb, lists in-frame sequences with V and J called but not all clones. Of the missing ones, under half trace to an unresolved V gene in checked studies; the others have no known cause. V and J calls and clone size are those listed in that table; D and trimming were worked out from the DNA. A total of 450,000 to 550,000 clones appear in this sample, 25% to 35% of them only once. Of the sample, around 0.065% falls within the top ten clones.

A distance of 11 bases separates the germline ends of V and J, which lose 2 bases and 0 bases respectively. CDR1 and CDR2 were assigned from the germline V gene as SGHTA and FQGTGA. The CDR3 holds 15 amino acids from the cysteine to the phenylalanine. Here the CDR3 DNA is all that survives: 45 bases in frame from base 1. From each donor, a single peripheral blood sample of 100 to 150 mL on average was drawn into heparinised tubes. A BD FACSAria II and a panel including CD45RO, CCR7, CD25, CD127, CD95 and CD27 were used to sort naive, central memory, regulatory and stem cell-like memory CD4+ T cells. Every sorted population had a purity above 95%. PBMCs were separated immediately by Lymphoprep density gradient centrifugation and were stained directly, without being cultured. So that batch effects would be minimized, each experiment stained and sorted samples in pairs, pairing one healthy donor with one patient.

Sequenced sample: naive CD4+ T cells from blood. The sample's cell subset or site, from its label and the paper: true naive CD4+ T cells. The receptor chain draws on TRBV7-3 and TRBJ2-7; no D gene can be assigned with confidence. The TCR sequence derives from a young man in good health. CDR3 reads: CASSLGVSPSYEQYF. The DNA sequence is as follows: TGTGCCAGCAGCTTAGGAGTGAGTCCCTCCTACGAGCAGTACTTC.